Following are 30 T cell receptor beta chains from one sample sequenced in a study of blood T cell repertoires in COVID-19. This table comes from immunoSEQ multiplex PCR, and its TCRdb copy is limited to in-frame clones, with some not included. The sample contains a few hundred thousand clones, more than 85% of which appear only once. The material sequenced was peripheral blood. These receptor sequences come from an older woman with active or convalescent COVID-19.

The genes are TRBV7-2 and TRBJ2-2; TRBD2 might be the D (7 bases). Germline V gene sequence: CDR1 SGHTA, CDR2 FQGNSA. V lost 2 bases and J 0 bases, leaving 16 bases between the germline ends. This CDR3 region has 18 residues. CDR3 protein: CASSLLYGEGANTGELFF. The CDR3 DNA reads TGTGCCAGCAGCTTATTATATGGGGAGGGGGCGAACACCGGGGAGCTGTTTTTT.

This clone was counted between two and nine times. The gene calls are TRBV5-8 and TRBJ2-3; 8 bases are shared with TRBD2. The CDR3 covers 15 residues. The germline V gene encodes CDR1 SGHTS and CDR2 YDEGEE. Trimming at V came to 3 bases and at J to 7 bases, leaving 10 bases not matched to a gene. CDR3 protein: CASSYERGSLYTQYF. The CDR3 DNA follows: TGTGCCAGCAGCTATGAGCGGGGGTCCCTTTATACGCAGTATTTT.

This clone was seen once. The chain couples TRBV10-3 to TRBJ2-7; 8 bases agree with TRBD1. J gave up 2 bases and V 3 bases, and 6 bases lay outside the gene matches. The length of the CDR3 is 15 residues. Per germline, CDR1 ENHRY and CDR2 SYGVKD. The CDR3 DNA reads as TGTGCCATCAGTGACGGACAGGGAGGAACCTACGAGCAGTACTTC. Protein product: CAISDGQGGTYEQYF.

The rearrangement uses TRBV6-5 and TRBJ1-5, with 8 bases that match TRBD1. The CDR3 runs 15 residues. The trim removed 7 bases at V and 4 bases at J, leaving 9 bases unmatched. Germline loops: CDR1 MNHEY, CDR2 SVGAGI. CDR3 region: CASKPGQGANQPQHF. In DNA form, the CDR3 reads TGTGCCAGCAAACCCGGACAGGGCGCTAATCAGCCCCAGCATTTT.

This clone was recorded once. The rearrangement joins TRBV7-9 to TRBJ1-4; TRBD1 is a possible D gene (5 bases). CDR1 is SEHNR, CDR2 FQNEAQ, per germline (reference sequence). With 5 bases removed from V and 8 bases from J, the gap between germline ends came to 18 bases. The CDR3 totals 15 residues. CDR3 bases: TGTGCCAGCAGCCCCTCGGGGGATTTTGGAGAAAAACTGTTTTTT. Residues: CASSPSGDFGEKLFF.

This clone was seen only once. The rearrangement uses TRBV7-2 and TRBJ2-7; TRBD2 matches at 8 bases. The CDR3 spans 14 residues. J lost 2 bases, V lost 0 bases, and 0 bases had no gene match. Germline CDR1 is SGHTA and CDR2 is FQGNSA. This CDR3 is CASSLARGAYEQYF. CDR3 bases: TGTGCCAGCAGCTTAGCGCGGGGGGCCTACGAGCAGTACTTC.

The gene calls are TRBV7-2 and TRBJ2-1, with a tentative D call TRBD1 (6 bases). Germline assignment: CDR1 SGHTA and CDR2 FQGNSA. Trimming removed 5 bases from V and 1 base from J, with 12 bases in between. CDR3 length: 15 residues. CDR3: CASSSETGSYNEQFF. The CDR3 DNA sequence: TGTGCCAGCAGCAGCGAGACAGGTTCCTACAATGAGCAGTTCTTC.

The CDR3 DNA sequence: TGCAGCGCCGCGGGGGCCCCTCTTTTGGATACGCAGTATTTT. It yields the protein CSAAGAPLLDTQYF. The genes are TRBV29-1 and TRBJ2-3; possibly TRBD2 for D (7 bases). In germline, CDR1 is SQVTM, CDR2 ANQGSEA. There are 14 residues in the CDR3. V was pared by 7 bases and J by 6 bases, with 20 bases between.

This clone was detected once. The CDR3 coding sequence is TGTGCCAGCCTGCAGGGAGGAGAAAAACTGTTTTTT. Translated, it gives CASLQGGEKLFF. The genes are TRBV6-5 and TRBJ1-4; D is possibly TRBD1 (5 bases). V lost 8 bases to trimming and J lost 8 bases, with 12 bases between them. Germline V lookup: CDR1 MNHEY, CDR2 SVGAGI. The CDR3 sequence is 12 residues long.

CDR3 sequence (DNA): TGTGCCAGCAGCTTACAGGGACAGCGAGCCTACGAGCAGTACTTC. This gives the protein CASSLQGQRAYEQYF. The chain combines TRBV11-2 with TRBJ2-7; 7 bases map to TRBD1. This CDR3 contains 15 residues. Per germline, CDR1 SGHAT and CDR2 FQNNGV. V lost 2 bases, J lost 2 bases, and 6 bases stayed unmatched.

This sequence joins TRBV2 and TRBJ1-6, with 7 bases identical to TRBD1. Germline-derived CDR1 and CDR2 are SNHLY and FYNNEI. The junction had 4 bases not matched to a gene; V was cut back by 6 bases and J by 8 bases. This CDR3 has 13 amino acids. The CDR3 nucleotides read TGTGCCAGCAGGGACAGGCTGGATTCACCCCTCCACTTT. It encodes CASRDRLDSPLHF.

Here the CDR3 reads CASSSSGGLYNEQFF. CDR3 in DNA: TGTGCCAGTAGTAGCAGCGGGGGCCTTTACAATGAGCAGTTCTTC. V gene TRBV19 combines with J gene TRBJ2-1; 8 positions agree with TRBD2. The CDR3 runs to 15 residues. Germline-derived CDR1 and CDR2 are LNHDA and SQIVND (reference sequence). Losses at the gene ends were 4 bases for V and 4 bases for J; bases not matched to a gene: 6. The whole variable domain, filled in from reference TRBV19 and TRBJ2-1, reads DGGITQSPKYLFRKEGQNVTLSCEQNLNHDAMYWYRQDPGQGLRLIYYSQIVNDFQKGDIAEGYSVSREKKESFPLTVTSAQKNPTAFYLCASSSSGGLYNEQFFGPGTRLTVL.

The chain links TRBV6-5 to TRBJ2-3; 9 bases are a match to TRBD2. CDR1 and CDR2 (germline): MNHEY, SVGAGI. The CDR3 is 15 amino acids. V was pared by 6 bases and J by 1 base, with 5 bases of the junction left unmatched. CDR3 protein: CASSSGGRGTDTQYF. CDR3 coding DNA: TGTGCCAGCAGCAGCGGGGGGAGGGGCACAGATACGCAGTATTTT.

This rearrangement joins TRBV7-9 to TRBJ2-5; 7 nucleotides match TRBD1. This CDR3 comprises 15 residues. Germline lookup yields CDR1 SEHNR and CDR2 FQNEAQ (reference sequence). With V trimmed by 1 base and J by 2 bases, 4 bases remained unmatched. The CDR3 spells CASSLEGGGQETQYF. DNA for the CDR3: TGTGCCAGCAGCTTAGAAGGGGGCGGTCAAGAGACCCAGTACTTC. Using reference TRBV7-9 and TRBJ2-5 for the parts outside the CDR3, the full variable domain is DTGVSQNPRHKITKRGQNVTFRCDPISEHNRLYWYRQTLGQGPEFLTYFQNEAQLEKSRLLSDRFSAERPKGSFSTLEIQRTEQGDSAMYLCASSLEGGGQETQYFGPGTRLLVL.

The CDR3: CASSFHPRGMAEAFF. CDR3 DNA sequence: TGTGCCAGCAGCTTTCACCCCAGGGGGATGGCTGAAGCTTTCTTT. The V gene is TRBV7-9, the J gene TRBJ1-1; 7 bases align to TRBD1. Germline trimming cut 3 bases from V and 6 bases from J; bases unmatched to any gene: 10. This CDR3 is 15 amino acids long. Germline CDR1 reads SEHNR; CDR2 reads FQNEAQ (reference sequence).

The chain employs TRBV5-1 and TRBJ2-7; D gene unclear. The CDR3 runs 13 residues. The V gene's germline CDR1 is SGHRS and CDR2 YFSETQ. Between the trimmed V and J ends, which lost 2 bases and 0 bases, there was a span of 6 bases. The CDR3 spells CASSFPGSYEQYF. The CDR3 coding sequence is TGCGCCAGCAGCTTTCCCGGCTCCTACGAGCAGTACTTC.

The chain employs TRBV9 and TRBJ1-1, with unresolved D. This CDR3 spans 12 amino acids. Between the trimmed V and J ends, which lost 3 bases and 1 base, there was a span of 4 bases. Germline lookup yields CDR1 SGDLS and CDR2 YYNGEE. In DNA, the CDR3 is TGTGCCAGCAGCGGAGGGAACACTGAAGCTTTCTTT. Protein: CASSGGNTEAFF.

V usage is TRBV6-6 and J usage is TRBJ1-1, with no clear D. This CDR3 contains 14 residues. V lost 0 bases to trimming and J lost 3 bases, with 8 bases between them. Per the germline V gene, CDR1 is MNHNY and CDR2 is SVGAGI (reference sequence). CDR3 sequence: CASSYSKGDTEAFF. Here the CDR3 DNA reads TGTGCCAGCAGTTACTCGAAGGGAGACACTGAAGCTTTCTTT.

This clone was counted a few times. This chain's CDR3 is CASSRSVARQASDSPLHF. CDR3 nucleotide sequence: TGTGCCAGCAGCCGATCGGTCGCTCGCCAGGCAAGTGATTCACCCCTCCACTTT. This chain uses TRBV2 with TRBJ1-6; D remains unclear. This CDR3 has 18 residues. V lost 6 bases and J 8 bases, leaving 26 bases between the germline ends. Germline V gives CDR1 SNHLY, CDR2 FYNNEI.

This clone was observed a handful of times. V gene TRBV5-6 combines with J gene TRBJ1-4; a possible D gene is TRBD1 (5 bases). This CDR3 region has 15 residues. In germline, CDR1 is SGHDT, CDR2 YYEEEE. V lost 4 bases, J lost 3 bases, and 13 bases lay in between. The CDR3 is CASSGRTRANEKLFF. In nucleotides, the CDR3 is TGTGCCAGCAGCGGAAGGACCAGGGCTAATGAAAAACTGTTTTTT.

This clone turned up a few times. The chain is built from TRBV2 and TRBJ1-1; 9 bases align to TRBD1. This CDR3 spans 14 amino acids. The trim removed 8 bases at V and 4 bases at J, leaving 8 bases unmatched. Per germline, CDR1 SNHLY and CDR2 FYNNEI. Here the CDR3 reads CASSEQGAATEAFF. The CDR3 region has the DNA TGTGCCAGCTCCGAACAGGGGGCGGCCACTGAAGCTTTCTTT.

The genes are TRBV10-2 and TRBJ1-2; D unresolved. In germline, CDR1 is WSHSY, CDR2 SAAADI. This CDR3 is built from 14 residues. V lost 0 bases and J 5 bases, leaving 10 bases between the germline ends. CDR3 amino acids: CASSESTGRYGYTF. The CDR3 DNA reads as TGCGCCAGCAGTGAGTCCACGGGGAGATATGGCTACACCTTC.

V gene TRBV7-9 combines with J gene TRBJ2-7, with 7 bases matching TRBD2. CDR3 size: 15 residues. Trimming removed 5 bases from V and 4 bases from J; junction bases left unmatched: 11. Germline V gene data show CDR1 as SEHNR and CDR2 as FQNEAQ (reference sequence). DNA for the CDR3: TGTGCCAGCAGCCCGTCCTCCCCGGGAGGTTACGAGCAGTACTTC. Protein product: CASSPSSPGGYEQYF.

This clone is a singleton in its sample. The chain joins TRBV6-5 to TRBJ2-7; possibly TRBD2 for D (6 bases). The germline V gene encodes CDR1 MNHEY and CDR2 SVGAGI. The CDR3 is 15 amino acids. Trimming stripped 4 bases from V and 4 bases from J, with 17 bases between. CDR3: CASSSGRTPGYEQYF. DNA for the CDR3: TGTGCCAGCAGTTCGGGGAGGACTCCAGGGTACGAGCAGTACTTC.

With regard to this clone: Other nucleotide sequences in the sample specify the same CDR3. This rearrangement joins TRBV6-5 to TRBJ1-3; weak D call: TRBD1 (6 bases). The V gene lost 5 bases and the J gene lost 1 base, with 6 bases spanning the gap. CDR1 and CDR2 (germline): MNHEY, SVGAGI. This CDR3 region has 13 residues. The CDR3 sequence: CASSTGSGNTIYF. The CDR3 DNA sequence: TGTGCCAGCAGTACAGGGTCTGGAAACACCATATATTTT.

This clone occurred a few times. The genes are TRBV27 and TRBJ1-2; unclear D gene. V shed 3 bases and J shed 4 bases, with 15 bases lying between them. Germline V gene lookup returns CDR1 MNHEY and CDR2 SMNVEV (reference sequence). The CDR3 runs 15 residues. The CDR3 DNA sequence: TGTGCCAGCAGTTTTGCGGTGGCAGCTCCCTATGGCTACACCTTC. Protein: CASSFAVAAPYGYTF.

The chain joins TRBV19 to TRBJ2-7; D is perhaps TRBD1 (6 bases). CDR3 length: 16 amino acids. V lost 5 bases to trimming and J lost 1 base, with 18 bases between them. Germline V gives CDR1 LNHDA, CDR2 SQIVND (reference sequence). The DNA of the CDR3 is TGTGCCAGTAGTGGGTCCCTGGACAGACTGTCCTACGAGCAGTACTTC. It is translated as CASSGSLDRLSYEQYF. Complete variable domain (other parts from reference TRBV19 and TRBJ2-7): DGGITQSPKYLFRKEGQNVTLSCEQNLNHDAMYWYRQDPGQGLRLIYYSQIVNDFQKGDIAEGYSVSREKKESFPLTVTSAQKNPTAFYLCASSGSLDRLSYEQYFGPGTRLTVT.

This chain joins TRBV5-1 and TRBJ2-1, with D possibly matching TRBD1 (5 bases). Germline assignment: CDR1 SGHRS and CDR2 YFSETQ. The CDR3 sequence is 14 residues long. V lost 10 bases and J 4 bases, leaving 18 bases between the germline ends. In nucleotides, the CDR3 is TGCGCCTCCGAGCAGGGCGACAATTACAATGAGCAGTTCTTC. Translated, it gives CASEQGDNYNEQFF.

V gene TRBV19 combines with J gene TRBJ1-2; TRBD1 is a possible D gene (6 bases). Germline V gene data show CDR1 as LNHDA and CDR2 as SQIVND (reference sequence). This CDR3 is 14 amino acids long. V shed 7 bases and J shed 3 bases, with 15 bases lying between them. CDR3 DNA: TGTGCCAGTATTCGACAGGCCCCATACTATGGCTACACCTTC. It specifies CASIRQAPYYGYTF.

The DNA of the CDR3 is TGTGCCAGCAGCCAAGACACACACACTGAAGCTTTCTTT. Translation gives CASSQDTHTEAFF. V is TRBV4-2 and J is TRBJ1-1; the D is unclear. The CDR3 consists of 13 residues. V lost 0 bases, J lost 3 bases, and 5 bases lay in between. CDR1 and CDR2 from the germline V gene are LGHNA and YNFKEQ.